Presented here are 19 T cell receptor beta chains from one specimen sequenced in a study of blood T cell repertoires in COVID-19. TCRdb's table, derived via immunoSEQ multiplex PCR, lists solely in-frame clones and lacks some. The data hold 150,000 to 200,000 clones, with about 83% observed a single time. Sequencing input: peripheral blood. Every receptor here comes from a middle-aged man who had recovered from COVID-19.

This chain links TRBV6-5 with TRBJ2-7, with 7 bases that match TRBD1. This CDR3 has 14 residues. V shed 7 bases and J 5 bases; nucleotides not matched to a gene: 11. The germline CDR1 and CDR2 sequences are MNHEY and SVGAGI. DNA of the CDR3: TGTGCCAGCACAGTCCGGGACAGTCTGGACGAGCAGTACTTC. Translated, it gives CASTVRDSLDEQYF.

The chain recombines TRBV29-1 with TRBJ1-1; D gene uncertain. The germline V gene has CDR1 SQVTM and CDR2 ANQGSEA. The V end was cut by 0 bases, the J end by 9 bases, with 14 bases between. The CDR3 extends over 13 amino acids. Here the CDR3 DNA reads TGCAGCGTTGAAGATCCTATAATTTCACAAGCTTTCTTT. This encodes CSVEDPIISQAFF.

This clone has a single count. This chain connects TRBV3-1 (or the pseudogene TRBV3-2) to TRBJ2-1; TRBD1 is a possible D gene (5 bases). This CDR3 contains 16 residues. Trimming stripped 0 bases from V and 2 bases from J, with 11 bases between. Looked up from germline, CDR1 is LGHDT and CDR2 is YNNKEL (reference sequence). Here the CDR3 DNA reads TGTGCCAGCAGCCAAGAAGAAGGGGTAGCCTACAATGAGCAGTTCTTC. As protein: CASSQEEGVAYNEQFF.

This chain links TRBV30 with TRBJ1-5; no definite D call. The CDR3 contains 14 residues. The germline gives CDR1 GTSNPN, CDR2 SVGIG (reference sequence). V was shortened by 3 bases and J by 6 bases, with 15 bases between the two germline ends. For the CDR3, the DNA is TGTGCCTGGAGCGCCAACTATCGAACTCAGCCCCAGCATTTT. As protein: CAWSANYRTQPQHF.

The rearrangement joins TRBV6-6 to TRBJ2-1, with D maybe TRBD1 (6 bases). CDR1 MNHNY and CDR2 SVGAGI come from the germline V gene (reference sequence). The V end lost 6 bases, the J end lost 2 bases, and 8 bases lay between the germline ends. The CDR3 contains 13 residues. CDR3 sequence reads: CASRRDTYNEQFF. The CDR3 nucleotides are TGTGCCAGCAGAAGGGACACCTACAATGAGCAGTTCTTC.

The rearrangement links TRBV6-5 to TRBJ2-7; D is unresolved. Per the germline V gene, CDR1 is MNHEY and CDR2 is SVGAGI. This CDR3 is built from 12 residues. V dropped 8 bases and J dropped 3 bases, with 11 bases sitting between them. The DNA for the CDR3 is TGTGCCAGCCTCGGAAACTACTACGAGCAGTACTTC. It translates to CASLGNYYEQYF.

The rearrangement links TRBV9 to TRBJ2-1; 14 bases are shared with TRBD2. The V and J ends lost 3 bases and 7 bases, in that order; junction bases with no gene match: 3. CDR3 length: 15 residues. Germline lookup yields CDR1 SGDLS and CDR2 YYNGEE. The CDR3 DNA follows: TGTGCCAGCAGCGCTGGGACTAGCGGGAGTAATGAGCAGTTCTTC. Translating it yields CASSAGTSGSNEQFF.

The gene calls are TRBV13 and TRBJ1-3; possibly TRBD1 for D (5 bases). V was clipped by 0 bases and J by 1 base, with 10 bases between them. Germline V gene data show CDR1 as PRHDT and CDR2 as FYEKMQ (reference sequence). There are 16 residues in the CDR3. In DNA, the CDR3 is TGTGCCAGCAGCTTAGGGCTGGGGGGTTCTGGAAACACCATATATTTT. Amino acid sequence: CASSLGLGGSGNTIYF.

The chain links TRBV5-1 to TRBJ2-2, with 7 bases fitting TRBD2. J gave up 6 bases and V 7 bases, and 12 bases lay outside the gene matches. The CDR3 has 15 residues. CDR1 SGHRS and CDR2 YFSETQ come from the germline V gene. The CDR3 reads CASYRLAADPGELFF. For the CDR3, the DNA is TGCGCCAGCTATAGGCTAGCGGCCGACCCCGGGGAGCTGTTTTTT.

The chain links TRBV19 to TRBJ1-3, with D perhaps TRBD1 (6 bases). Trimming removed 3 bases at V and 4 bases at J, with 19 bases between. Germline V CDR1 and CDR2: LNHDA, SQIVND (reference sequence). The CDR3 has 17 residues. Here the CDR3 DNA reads TGTGCCAGTAGTATTCCCCCAGGTTGGGGGCGGGGAAACACCATATATTTT. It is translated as CASSIPPGWGRGNTIYF.

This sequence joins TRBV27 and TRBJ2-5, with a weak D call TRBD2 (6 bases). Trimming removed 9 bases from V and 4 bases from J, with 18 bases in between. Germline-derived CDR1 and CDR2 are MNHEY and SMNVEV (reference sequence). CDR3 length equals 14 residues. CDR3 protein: CARVSQRAGETQYF. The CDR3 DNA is TGTGCCAGGGTCTCCCAGCGGGCGGGAGAGACCCAGTACTTC.

CDR3 bases: TGTGCCAGCAGCTTGGGACAGTTTGAAGCTTTCTTT. It is translated as CASSLGQFEAFF. The rearrangement uses TRBV5-5 and TRBJ1-1, with D perhaps matching TRBD1 (5 bases). CDR1 and CDR2 from the germline V gene are SGHKS and YYEKEE (reference sequence). The CDR3 totals 12 residues. The V end lost 0 bases, the J end lost 7 bases, and 7 bases lay between the germline ends.

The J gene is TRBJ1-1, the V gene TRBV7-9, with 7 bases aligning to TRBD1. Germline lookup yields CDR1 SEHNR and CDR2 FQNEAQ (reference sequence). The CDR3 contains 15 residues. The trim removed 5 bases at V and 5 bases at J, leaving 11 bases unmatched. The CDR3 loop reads CASSRGTDWVTEAFF. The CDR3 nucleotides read TGTGCCAGCAGCCGGGGGACAGATTGGGTAACTGAAGCTTTCTTT. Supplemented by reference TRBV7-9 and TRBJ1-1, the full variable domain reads DTGVSQNPRHKITKRGQNVTFRCDPISEHNRLYWYRQTLGQGPEFLTYFQNEAQLEKSRLLSDRFSAERPKGSFSTLEIQRTEQGDSAMYLCASSRGTDWVTEAFFGQGTRLTVV.

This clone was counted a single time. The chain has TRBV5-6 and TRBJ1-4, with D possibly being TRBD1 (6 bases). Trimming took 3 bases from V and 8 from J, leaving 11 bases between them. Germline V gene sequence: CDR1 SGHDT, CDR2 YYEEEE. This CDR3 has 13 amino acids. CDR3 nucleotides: TGTGCCAGCAGCTCGGGACACGTCGAAAAACTGTTTTTT. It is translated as CASSSGHVEKLFF.

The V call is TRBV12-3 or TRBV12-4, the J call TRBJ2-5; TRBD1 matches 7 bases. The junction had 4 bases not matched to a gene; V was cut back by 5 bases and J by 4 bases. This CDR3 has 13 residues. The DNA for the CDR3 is TGTGCCAGCAGTCGCGGACAGGTAGAGACCCAGTACTTC. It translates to CASSRGQVETQYF.

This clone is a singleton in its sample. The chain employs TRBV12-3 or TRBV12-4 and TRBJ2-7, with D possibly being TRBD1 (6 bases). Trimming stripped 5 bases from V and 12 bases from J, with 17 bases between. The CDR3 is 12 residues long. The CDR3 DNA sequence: TGTGCCAGCAGTCTCCCACATGGACAGATGTACTTC. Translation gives CASSLPHGQMYF.

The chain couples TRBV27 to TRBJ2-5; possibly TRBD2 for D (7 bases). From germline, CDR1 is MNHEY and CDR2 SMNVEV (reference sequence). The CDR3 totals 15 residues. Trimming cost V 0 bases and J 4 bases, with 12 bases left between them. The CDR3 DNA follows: TGTGCCAGCAGTTTATCCACGGGGGGCCGAGAGACCCAGTACTTC. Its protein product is CASSLSTGGRETQYF.

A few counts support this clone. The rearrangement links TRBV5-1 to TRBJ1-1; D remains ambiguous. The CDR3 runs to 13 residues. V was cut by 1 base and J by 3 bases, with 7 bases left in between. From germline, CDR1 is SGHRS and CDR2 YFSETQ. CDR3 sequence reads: CASSLRVDTEAFF. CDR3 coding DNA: TGCGCCAGCAGCTTGCGGGTGGACACTGAAGCTTTCTTT.

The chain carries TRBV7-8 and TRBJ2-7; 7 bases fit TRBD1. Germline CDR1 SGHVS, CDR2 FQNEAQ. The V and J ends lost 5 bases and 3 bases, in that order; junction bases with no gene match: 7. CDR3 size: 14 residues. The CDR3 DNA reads TGTGCCAGCAGCACGGACAGGAGAAACTACGAGCAGTACTTC. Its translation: CASSTDRRNYEQYF.